The present T cell receptor (beta chain) was sequenced within a study of T cells in Graves' hyperthyroidism and ophthalmopathy. Trimming cost V 2 bases and J 1 base; bases outside gene matches: 8. The CDR3 spans 17 residues. The germline CDR1 and CDR2 sequences are MNHNY and SVGAGI (reference sequence). PBMCs were obtained from approximately 10 ml fresh peripheral blood. This clonotype appeared many times. Amplification of TCR beta CDR3 regions was performed using RNA transcripts as template. The HTBI primer set was used in a first-round RT-PCR of the TCR CDR3. Via MiXCR, TCRdb re-called the multiplex PCR reads, giving one row per CDR3 protein. This table has about 600,000 distinct CDR3 sequences, 13% to 15% appearing once.

What was sequenced was blood. The chain combines TRBV6-6 with TRBJ2-3; TRBD2 matches at 8 bases. The sequence was obtained from a young woman with Graves' ophthalmopathy. The CDR3 here is CASSYPAAGGGTDTQYF. The CDR3 bases are TGTGCCAGCAGTTACCCCGCGGCGGGGGGCGGCACAGATACGCAGTATTTT.